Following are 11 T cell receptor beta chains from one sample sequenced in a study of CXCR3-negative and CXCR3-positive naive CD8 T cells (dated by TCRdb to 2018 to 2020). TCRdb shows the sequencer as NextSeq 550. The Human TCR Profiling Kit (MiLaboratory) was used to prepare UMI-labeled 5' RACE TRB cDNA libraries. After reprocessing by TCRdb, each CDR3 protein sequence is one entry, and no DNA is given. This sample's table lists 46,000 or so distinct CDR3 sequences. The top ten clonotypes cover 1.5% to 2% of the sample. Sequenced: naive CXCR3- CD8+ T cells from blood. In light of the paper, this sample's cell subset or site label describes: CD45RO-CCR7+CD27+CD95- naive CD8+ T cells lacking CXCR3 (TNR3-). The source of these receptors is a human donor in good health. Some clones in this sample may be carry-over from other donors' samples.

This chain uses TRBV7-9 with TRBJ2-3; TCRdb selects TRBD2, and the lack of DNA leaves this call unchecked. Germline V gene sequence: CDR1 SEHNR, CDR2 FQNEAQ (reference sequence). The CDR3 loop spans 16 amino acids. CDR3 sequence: CASSLAFSTATDTQYF.

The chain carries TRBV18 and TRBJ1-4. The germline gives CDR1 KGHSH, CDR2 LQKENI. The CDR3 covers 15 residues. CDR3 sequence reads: CASSPPAARNEKLFF. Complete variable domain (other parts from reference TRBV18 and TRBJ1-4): NAGVMQNPRHLVRRRGQEARLRCSPMKGHSHVYWYRQLPEEGLKFMVYLQKENIIDESGMPKERFSAEFPKEGPSILRIQQVVRGDSAAYFCASSPPAARNEKLFFGSGTQLSVL.

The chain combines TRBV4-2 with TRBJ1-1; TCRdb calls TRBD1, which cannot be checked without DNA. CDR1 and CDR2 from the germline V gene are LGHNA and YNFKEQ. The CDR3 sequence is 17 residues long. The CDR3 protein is CASSQEWGGQGATGAFF.

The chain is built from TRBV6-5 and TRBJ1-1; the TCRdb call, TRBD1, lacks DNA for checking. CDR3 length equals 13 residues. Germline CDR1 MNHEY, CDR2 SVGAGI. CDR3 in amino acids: CASNPARGTEAFF.

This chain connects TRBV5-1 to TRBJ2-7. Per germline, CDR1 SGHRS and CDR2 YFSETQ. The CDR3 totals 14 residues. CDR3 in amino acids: CASSFSTGPNEQYF.

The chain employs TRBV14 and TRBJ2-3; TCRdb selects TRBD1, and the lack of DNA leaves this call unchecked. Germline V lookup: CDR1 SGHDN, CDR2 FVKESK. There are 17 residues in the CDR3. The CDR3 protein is CASSRGWTEPSTDTQYF.

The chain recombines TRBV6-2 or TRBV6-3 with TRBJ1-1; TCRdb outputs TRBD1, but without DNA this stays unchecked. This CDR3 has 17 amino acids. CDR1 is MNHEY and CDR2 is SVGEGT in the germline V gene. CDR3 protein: CASSSGTGNGMNTEAFF.

CDR3 residues: CASTLLAGGGEQFF. The chain uses TRBV6-6 and TRBJ2-1; no DNA is available, so the TRBD2 call from TCRdb remains unchecked. Germline loops: CDR1 MNHNY, CDR2 SVGAGI (reference sequence). The CDR3 is made up of 14 amino acids.

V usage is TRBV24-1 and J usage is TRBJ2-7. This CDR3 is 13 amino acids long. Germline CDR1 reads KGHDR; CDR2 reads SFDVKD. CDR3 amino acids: CATSEGPSYEQYF.

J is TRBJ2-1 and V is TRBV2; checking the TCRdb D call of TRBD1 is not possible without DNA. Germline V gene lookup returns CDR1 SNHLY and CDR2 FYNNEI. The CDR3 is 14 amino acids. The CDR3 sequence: CASSEWTRGHEQFF.

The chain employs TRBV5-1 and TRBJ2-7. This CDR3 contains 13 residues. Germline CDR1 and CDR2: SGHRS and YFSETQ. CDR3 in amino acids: CASSLGGTYEQYF.